This T cell receptor beta chain was captured in a study of blood T cell repertoires in COVID-19. Study as a whole: The United States, Italy and Spain provided the acute and convalescent COVID-19 samples. The cDNA or gDNA used as material had been derived from T cells, B-cell-depleted T cells, or PBMCs.

Original processing notes: For nucleated cells, counts were estimated from reference gene primer amplification. The data were produced by immunoSEQ multiplex PCR, yet TCRdb's version contains in-frame clones alone and is incomplete. V and J calls and clone size are as listed in that table; D and trimming were resolved from the DNA. The sample holds about 140,000 clones, 80% to 90% seen once. Trimming cost V 2 bases and J 4 bases, with 12 bases left between them. This CDR3 spans 14 amino acids. CDR1 is SGHKS, CDR2 YYEKEE, per germline (reference sequence). Sequencing was performed on peripheral blood. This TCR was sampled from a man aged 60 to 69 with active or convalescent COVID-19. The V call is TRBV5-5, the J call TRBJ1-1; tentatively, D is TRBD1 (6 bases). The CDR3 DNA sequence: TGTGCCAGCAGCTTTATCGACAGGACCACTGAAGCTTTCTTT. Protein product: CASSFIDRTTEAFF.